The clone carrying this TCR beta chain was detected a few times. Its antigen is still unknown. The data derive from a study of identical twins. Points from the study as a whole: Low generation-probability sequences were in excess among twin-shared out-of-frame alpha sequences. Conclusions were drawn cross-sectionally by statistical analysis, without following the same donors.

Through template switching, a universal primer site was introduced, and the cDNA contained unique molecular identifiers. From the 5' RACE reads, TCRdb called clonotypes with MiXCR, one entry per CDR3 protein. The table lists approximately 470,000 distinct CDR3 sequences, 12% to 15% of them singletons. Germline V gives CDR1 MNHEY, CDR2 SMNVEV (reference sequence). V shed 4 bases and J shed 8 bases, with 8 bases lying between them. The CDR3 covers 12 residues. Another study also made use of these data, one on yellow fever vaccine responses in identical twins. As that study records: Reportedly, twins showed a vaccine T cell response that looked partly convergent and partly personalized.

Sequencing input: CD4+ T cells sorted from blood. The chain recombines TRBV27 with TRBJ2-2; D gene unclear. The TCR was taken from a woman aged 18 to 35 in good health. The CDR3 DNA follows: TGTGCCAGCAGTTCGATTGTAGGGGAGCTGTTTTTT. Protein: CASSSIVGELFF.